This is a list of T cell receptor beta chains from one sample in a study of identifying expanded T cells in peripheral blood. The repertoire was sequenced with immunoSEQ multiplex PCR; TCRdb's copy has only in-frame clones and lacks some. The sample records over 100,000 clones, about 87% being singletons. Sequencing input: blood. These receptors were obtained from a person between 18 and 75 years old in good health. The CDR3 runs from the conserved cysteine through the conserved F or W. D genes are given only for firm matches. Clone size is not always given. Where it is, it says once, few, many or a class for expanded clones.

CDR3 length	V gene	J gene	clone size	D gene	CDR3 DNA	CDR3 protein
14	TRBV4-3	TRBJ1-1	-	-	TGCGCCAGCAGCCAAGATCTTTTGAACACTGAAGCTTTCTTT	CASSQDLLNTEAFF
16	TRBV4-1	TRBJ2-3	few	-	TGCGCCAGCAGCCATCCCCGGGACAAAGACACAGATACGCAGTATTTT	CASSHPRDKDTDTQYF
15	TRBV2	TRBJ1-2	-	-	TGTGCCAGCAGGGAAACAAAGACACGGGCCTATGGCTACACCTTC	CASRETKTRAYGYTF
14	TRBV4-2	TRBJ1-2	-	TRBD1	TGTGCCAGCAGCCACATACAGGGGGCGGGGGGCTACACCTTC	CASSHIQGAGGYTF
14	TRBV14	TRBJ2-2	-	-	TGTGCCAGCAGCCCGGCAGCAAACACCGGGGAGCTGTTTTTT	CASSPAANTGELFF
17	TRBV4-2	TRBJ2-1	-	-	TGTGCCAGCAGCCAAGCTCCCCCCGGGACCGCCTACAATGAGCAGTTCTTC	CASSQAPPGTAYNEQFF
17	TRBV6-4	TRBJ2-1	-	TRBD2	TGTGCCAGCAGTAAGACTAGCGGCTACGGGGCCTACAATGAGCAGTTCTTC	CASSKTSGYGAYNEQFF
12	TRBV29-1	TRBJ1-4	once	-	TGCAGCGTTGACTGGGAAGGTGGGAAACTGTTTTTT	CSVDWEGGKLFF
14	TRBV2	TRBJ2-1	medium-sized	-	TGTGCCAGCAGAAAGAATGCAGGGTGGAATGAGCAGTTCTTC	CASRKNAGWNEQFF
13	TRBV7-7	TRBJ2-5	-	-	TGTGCCAGCAGCTTAACAAGGCGAGAGACCCAGTACTTC	CASSLTRRETQYF
12	TRBV10-3	TRBJ2-7	few	-	TGTGCCAGCCGGGACACGACCTACGAGCAGTACTTC	CASRDTTYEQYF
14	TRBV6-4	TRBJ1-1	-	-	TGTGCCAGCAGTGAGCAGGGGATGAACACTGAAGCTTTCTTT	CASSEQGMNTEAFF
15	TRBV5-1	TRBJ1-2	-	-	TGCGCCAGCAGCTCATTTCCAGGGGCCGAAGCTGGCTACACCTTC	CASSSFPGAEAGYTF
11	TRBV28	TRBJ1-5	-	-	TGTGCCAGCAGTTTACGGGGGCCCCAGCATTTT	CASSLRGPQHF
14	TRBV15	TRBJ1-1	-	TRBD1	TGTGCCACCAGCAGTGGGACAGAGGTCACTGAAGCTTTCTTT	CATSSGTEVTEAFF
12	TRBV5-6	TRBJ1-2	-	-	TGTGCCAGCAGCCGTCGCGAGTATGGCTACACCTTC	CASSRREYGYTF
16	TRBV4-3	TRBJ1-4	-	-	TGCGCCAGCAGCCAAGATCTGGACTACCCCGGCGAAAAACTGTTTTTT	CASSQDLDYPGEKLFF
15	TRBV27	TRBJ2-1	-	TRBD2	TGTGCCAGCAGTTTATGGCTAGCGGGAGACAATGAGCAGTTCTTC	CASSLWLAGDNEQFF
15	TRBV5-6	TRBJ2-1	once	-	TGTGCCAGCAGCTTATTGGGGGCCCAAATGAATGGGCAGTTCTTC	CASSLLGAQMNGQFF
13	TRBV9	TRBJ2-5	once	-	TGTGCCAGCAGCGTAGAGGGTCGAGAGACCCAGTACTTC	CASSVEGRETQYF
15	TRBV2	TRBJ2-5	once	TRBD2	TGTGCCAGCATTTCGACTAGCGGGTCCCAAGAGACCCAGTACTTC	CASISTSGSQETQYF
14	TRBV5-1	TRBJ2-5	-	TRBD2	TGCGCCAGCAGCCCTGCGGGGGGCCAAGAGACCCAGTACTTC	CASSPAGGQETQYF